Presented here are 3 T cell receptor beta chains from one specimen sequenced in a study of T cells in Graves' hyperthyroidism and ophthalmopathy. Amplification targeted TCR beta CDR3 regions from RNA transcripts. Initially, a first-round RT-PCR of the TCR CDR3 employed the HTBI primer set. TCRdb independently ran MiXCR on the multiplex PCR reads; one entry per CDR3 protein. The table records a few hundred thousand distinct CDR3 sequences, approximately 15% of them present only once. What was sequenced was blood. These receptors all stem from a woman aged 18-29 years with Graves' hyperthyroidism.

In this sample, this clonotype turned up many times. The chain links TRBV11-3 to TRBJ2-3; D not certain. The CDR3 runs 15 residues. Trimming stripped 5 bases from V and 0 bases from J, with 12 bases between. Germline loops: CDR1 SGHNT, CDR2 YENEEA. The CDR3 coding sequence is TGTGCCAGCAGCCCCCGATCGGTTAGCACAGATACGCAGTATTTT. It encodes CASSPRSVSTDTQYF.

This chain connects TRBV6-1 to TRBJ2-1; D uncertain. With 8 bases removed from V and 3 bases from J, the gap between germline ends came to 11 bases. Per the germline V gene, CDR1 is MNHNS and CDR2 is SASEGT. The CDR3 extends over 13 amino acids. The CDR3 bases are TGTGCCAGCCCCCAAGGCGGCTACAATGAGCAGTTCTTC. Translated, it gives CASPQGGYNEQFF.

CDR3 nucleotide sequence: TGTGCCAGCAGTTACGGGTCAGTGACTAACTATGGCTACACCTTC. Translated: CASSYGSVTNYGYTF. The chain employs TRBV6-6 and TRBJ1-2; D gene ambiguous. V lost 2 bases and J 0 bases, leaving 10 bases between the germline ends. Per the germline V gene, CDR1 is MNHNY and CDR2 is SVGAGI (reference sequence). The CDR3 has 15 amino acids.